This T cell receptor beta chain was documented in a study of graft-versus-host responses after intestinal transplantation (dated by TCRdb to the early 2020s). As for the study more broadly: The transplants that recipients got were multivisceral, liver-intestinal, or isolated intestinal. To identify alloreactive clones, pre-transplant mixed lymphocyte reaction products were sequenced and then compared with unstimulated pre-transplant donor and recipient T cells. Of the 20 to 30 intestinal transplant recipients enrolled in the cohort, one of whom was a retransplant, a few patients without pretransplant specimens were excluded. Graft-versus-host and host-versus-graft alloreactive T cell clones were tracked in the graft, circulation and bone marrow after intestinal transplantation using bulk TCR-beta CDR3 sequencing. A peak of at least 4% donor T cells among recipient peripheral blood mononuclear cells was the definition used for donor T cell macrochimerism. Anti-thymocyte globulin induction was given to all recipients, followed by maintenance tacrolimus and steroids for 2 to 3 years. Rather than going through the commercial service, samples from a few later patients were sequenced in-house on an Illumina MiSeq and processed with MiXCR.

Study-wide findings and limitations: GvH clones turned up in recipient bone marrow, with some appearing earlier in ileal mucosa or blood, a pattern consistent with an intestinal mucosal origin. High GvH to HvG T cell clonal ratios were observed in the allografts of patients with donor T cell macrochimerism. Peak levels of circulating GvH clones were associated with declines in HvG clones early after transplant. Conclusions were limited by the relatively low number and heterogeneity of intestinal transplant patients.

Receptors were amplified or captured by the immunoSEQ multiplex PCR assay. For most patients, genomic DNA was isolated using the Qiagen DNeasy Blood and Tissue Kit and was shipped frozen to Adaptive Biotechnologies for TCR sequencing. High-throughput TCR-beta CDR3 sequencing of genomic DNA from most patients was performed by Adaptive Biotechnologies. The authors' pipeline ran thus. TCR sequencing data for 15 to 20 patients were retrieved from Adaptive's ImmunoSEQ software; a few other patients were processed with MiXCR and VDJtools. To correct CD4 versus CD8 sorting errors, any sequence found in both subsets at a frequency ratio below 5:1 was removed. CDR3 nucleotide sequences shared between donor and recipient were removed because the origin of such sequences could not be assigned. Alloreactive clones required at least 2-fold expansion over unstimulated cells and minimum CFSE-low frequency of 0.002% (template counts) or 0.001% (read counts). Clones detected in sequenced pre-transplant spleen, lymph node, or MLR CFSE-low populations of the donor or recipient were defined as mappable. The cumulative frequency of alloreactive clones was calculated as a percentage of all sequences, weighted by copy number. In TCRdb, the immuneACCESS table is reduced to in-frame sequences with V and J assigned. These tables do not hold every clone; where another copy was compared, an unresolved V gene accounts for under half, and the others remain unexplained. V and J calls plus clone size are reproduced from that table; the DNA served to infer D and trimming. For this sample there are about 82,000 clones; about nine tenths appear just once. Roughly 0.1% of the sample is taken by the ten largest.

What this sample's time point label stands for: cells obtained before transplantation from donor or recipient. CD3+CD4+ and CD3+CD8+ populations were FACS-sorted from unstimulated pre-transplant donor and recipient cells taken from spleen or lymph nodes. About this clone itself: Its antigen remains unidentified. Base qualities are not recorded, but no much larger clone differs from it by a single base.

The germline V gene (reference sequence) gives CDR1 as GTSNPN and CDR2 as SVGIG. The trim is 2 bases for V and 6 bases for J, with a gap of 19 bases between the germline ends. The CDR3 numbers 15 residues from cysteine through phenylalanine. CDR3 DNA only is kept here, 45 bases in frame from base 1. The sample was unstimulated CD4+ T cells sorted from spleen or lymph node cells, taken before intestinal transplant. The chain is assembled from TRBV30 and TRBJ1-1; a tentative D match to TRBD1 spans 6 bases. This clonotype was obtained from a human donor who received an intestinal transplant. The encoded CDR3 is CAWSPTNTGISEAFF. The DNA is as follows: TGTGCCTGGAGTCCAACGAATACAGGGATCTCTGAAGCTTTCTTT.